These 14 T cell receptor beta chains share one sample of origin, sequenced in a study of technical replicates of blood from several donors. Profiled with immunoSEQ multiplex PCR; TCRdb holds only in-frame clones, not every one. The sample contains tens of thousands of clones, about 96% of which appear only once. The sequenced sample consisted of T cells isolated from PBMCs. The receptors were sampled from a human donor in good health.

The genes are TRBV10-2 and TRBJ2-3; D is unclear. CDR1 and CDR2 from the germline V gene are WSHSY and SAAADI. The germline V and J ends were trimmed by 8 bases and 3 bases, with 15 bases remaining between them. The CDR3 sequence is 14 residues long. CDR3 nucleotides: TGCGCCAGCTACGACACCACCAAGACAGATACGCAGTATTTT. Protein product: CASYDTTKTDTQYF.

The chain recombines TRBV5-1 with TRBJ1-4; weak D call: TRBD1 (6 bases). The V and J ends lost 1 base and 2 bases respectively, with 12 bases between them. CDR1 and CDR2 from the germline V gene are SGHRS and YFSETQ. The length of the CDR3 is 16 residues. DNA of the CDR3: TGCGCCAGCAGCTTGACGGGGAGGGGGACTAATGAAAAACTGTTTTTT. This gives the protein CASSLTGRGTNEKLFF.

This chain joins TRBV5-1 and TRBJ2-2; D might be TRBD1 (5 bases). The length of the CDR3 is 14 residues. Trimming took 0 bases from V and 6 from J, leaving 9 bases between them. Germline V gene lookup returns CDR1 SGHRS and CDR2 YFSETQ. CDR3 bases: TGCGCCAGCAGCTTGGTTGGGGCGGCCGGGGAGCTGTTTTTT. Amino acids: CASSLVGAAGELFF.

This clone was seen once. The chain is built from TRBV11-3 and TRBJ2-6, with TRBD1 matching over 10 bases. CDR1 is SGHNT and CDR2 is YENEEA in the germline V gene. V was pared by 5 bases and J by 0 bases, with 7 bases of the junction left unmatched. This CDR3 is 18 amino acids long. This CDR3 reads CASSSRQGASSGANVLTF. CDR3 bases: TGTGCCAGCAGCAGCAGACAGGGGGCTTCCTCTGGGGCCAACGTCCTGACTTTC. Using reference TRBV11-3 and TRBJ2-6 for the parts outside the CDR3, the full variable domain is EAGVVQSPRYKIIEKKQPVAFWCNPISGHNTLYWYLQNLGQGPELLIRYENEEAVDDSQLPKDRFSAERLKGVDSTLKIQPAELGDSAVYLCASSSRQGASSGANVLTFGAGSRLTVL.

The rearrangement links TRBV5-4 to TRBJ1-2, with TRBD1 identical over 10 bases. V dropped 2 bases and J dropped 6; count of bases not matched to a gene: 10. CDR1 and CDR2 from the germline V gene are SGHNT and YYREEE (reference sequence). There are 16 residues in the CDR3. The chain's CDR3 is CASSLSPGQGKDGYTF. CDR3 nucleotide sequence: TGTGCCAGCAGCTTATCACCGGGACAGGGGAAGGATGGCTACACCTTC.

This sequence joins TRBV7-9 and TRBJ1-2; possibly TRBD1 for D (5 bases). CDR3 size: 14 residues. V was trimmed by 11 bases and J by 3 bases, leaving 19 bases between them. CDR1 is SEHNR, CDR2 FQNEAQ, per germline (reference sequence). The CDR3: CAGEEGGDDYGYTF. The CDR3 DNA reads as TGTGCCGGTGAAGAGGGAGGGGACGACTATGGCTACACCTTC.

The chain has TRBV6-1 and TRBJ1-2; TRBD1 matches at 8 bases. V dropped 2 bases and J dropped 4; count of bases not matched to a gene: 9. Germline V gene sequence: CDR1 MNHNS, CDR2 SASEGT. The CDR3 consists of 16 residues. Written as DNA, the CDR3 is TGTGCCAGCAGTGAACATCTTCGTGACAGGGGCTATGGCTACACCTTC. Translated, it gives CASSEHLRDRGYGYTF.

The chain recombines TRBV9 with TRBJ2-5; 7 nucleotides agree with TRBD1. Germline V CDR1 and CDR2: SGDLS, YYNGEE. V lost 3 bases to trimming and J lost 0 bases; unmatched junction nucleotides: 8. This CDR3 region has 16 residues. The CDR3 sequence: CASSGKQGMHQETQYF. The DNA of the CDR3 is TGTGCCAGCAGCGGAAAACAGGGGATGCACCAAGAGACCCAGTACTTC.

The J gene is TRBJ2-7, the V gene TRBV15; 9 nucleotides agree with TRBD1. The CDR3 totals 15 residues. From germline, CDR1 is LNHNV and CDR2 YYDKDF (reference sequence). J lost 5 bases, V lost 3 bases, and 8 bases had no gene match. The CDR3: CATSRSRDRDNEQYF. CDR3 sequence (DNA): TGTGCCACCAGCAGGAGCCGGGACAGGGACAACGAGCAGTACTTC.

This clone was seen once. The V and J genes are TRBV11-2 and TRBJ2-3; D call uncertain. Germline-derived CDR1 and CDR2 are SGHAT and FQNNGV. V was clipped by 5 bases and J by 2 bases, with 14 bases between them. CDR3 size: 15 residues. The CDR3 bases are TGTGCCAGCAGCCCCCGTATGGGCCTCACAGATACGCAGTATTTT. Translating it yields CASSPRMGLTDTQYF.

The chain carries TRBV6-5 and TRBJ2-4, with D perhaps matching TRBD1 (6 bases). CDR3 size: 15 residues. With 0 bases removed from V and 8 bases from J, the gap between germline ends came to 14 bases. The germline CDR1 and CDR2 sequences are MNHEY and SVGAGI. The CDR3 DNA follows: TGTGCCAGCAGTTACTCGGGCAACAGGGTAGACATTCAGTACTTC. Translating it yields CASSYSGNRVDIQYF.

The V and J genes are TRBV11-2 and TRBJ2-5; unclear D gene. Trimming pared 1 base from V and 4 bases from J, leaving 13 bases between. The CDR3 covers 15 residues. Germline V gene sequence: CDR1 SGHAT, CDR2 FQNNGV. The CDR3 loop reads CASSLVQFGGETQYF. In DNA, the CDR3 is TGTGCCAGCAGCTTAGTACAATTTGGTGGAGAGACCCAGTACTTC.

CDR3 sequence: CASSQDTYAQVRYNEQFF. The CDR3 bases are TGCGCCAGCAGCCAAGATACGTATGCCCAGGTGCGCTACAATGAGCAGTTCTTC. This chain uses TRBV4-1 with TRBJ2-1; no definite D call. Germline V gives CDR1 MGHRA, CDR2 YSYEKL. Between the trimmed V and J ends, which lost 0 bases and 3 bases, there was a span of 18 bases. This CDR3 has 18 residues.

This chain links TRBV28 with TRBJ2-6; D not resolved. The V end lost 6 bases, the J end lost 5 bases, and 17 bases lay between the germline ends. This CDR3 spans 16 amino acids. Germline V gene lookup returns CDR1 MDHEN and CDR2 SYDVKM. The CDR3 spells CASSFLGADRANVLTF. DNA of the CDR3: TGTGCCAGCAGCTTCCTTGGAGCTGATAGGGCCAACGTCCTGACTTTC.